This T cell receptor (beta chain) was sequenced during a study of blood T cell repertoires in COVID-19 (TCRdb year 2020). Background on the whole study: Samples from collaborators originated in the United States, Italy and Spain and spanned both the acute and convalescent phases of COVID-19. The sample metadata nearly always contained a de-identified subject ID, COVID-19 status, age in years and sex. HLA class I and class II types, where available, came from metadata supplied by the sample provider rather than from assay-based typing. Deeply sampled blood TCRbeta repertoires from subjects exposed to, actively infected with, or recovered from COVID-19 were included in the dataset. The material from the prospective study consisted of cDNA or gDNA derived from T cells, B-cell-depleted T cells, or PBMCs. Samples were obtained from the ongoing ImmuneRACE study (first 160 participants) and from 1,000 to 1,500 subjects provided by 6 global collaborators. The repertoires were released in a freely available public database intended as a resource for research on the immune response to SARS-CoV-2.

The full study reports these points: The amount of clinical and demographic metadata varied by source and participant and was provided uncurated.

This clone has more than one count but fewer than ten. Which antigen it targets is not known. Base-call qualities are not available, and no considerably larger clone is one nucleotide away. The immunoSEQ Assay, a bias-controlled multiplex PCR, was used to amplify TCRbeta CDR3 regions from genomic DNA. On the authors' methods: The number of nucleated cells in each sample was estimated by amplification of reference gene primers within the assay. To quantify the absolute abundance of each unique TCRbeta CDR3 rearrangement, sequence reads were collapsed and filtered. For each sample, productive Simpson clonality was calculated by taking the square root of Simpson's diversity index across productive rearrangements. The clones in this table, taken by TCRdb from immuneACCESS, are in-frame only. Not every clone is retained; where verified, under half of the shortfall comes from an unresolved V gene, and the cause of the rest is unknown. The V and J calls and clone size were taken over from that table, and D and trimming were inferred from the DNA. Counted in this sample were 130,000 to 150,000 clones; 81% of them appeared once. Around 8.8% of the sample comes from the top ten.

The collaborating institutions used their own protocols to collect whole blood in K2EDTA tubes. For TCRbeta analysis, collaborator samples were shipped as frozen whole blood, as isolated PBMCs, or as DNA extracted from either sample type. The cysteine opens and the phenylalanine closes a CDR3 of 13 amino acids. Kept here is only the CDR3 DNA, which spans 39 bases and is read in frame from base 1. The germline V gene (reference sequence) sets CDR1 to LNHDA and CDR2 to SQIVND. Trimming takes 5 bases off V and 8 bases off J; junction bases not matched to a gene: 0. Sequences were obtained from peripheral blood. This receptor was identified in a human donor in a cohort sampled during active COVID-19. The chain is assembled from TRBV19 and TRBJ1-6, with 10 bases aligning to TRBD1. The bases are TGTGCCAGTAGTGGACAGGGGGATTCACCCCTCCACTTT. This sequence encodes CASSGQGDSPLHF.